The 21 T cell receptor beta chains listed next were all sequenced from one sample in a study of blood T cells in healthy people across ages. With a J-beta primer mix and a sample-barcoded 5' primer, a second PCR ran about 7 to 12 cycles. MiXCR, run by TCRdb on the 5' RACE reads, gives a single entry per CDR3 protein. Of some 1.5 million distinct CDR3 sequences listed, 28% are singletons. Source material: blood. The receptors shown here come from a woman aged 30 to 39 in good health.

About this clonotype: A read error may account for a junction end that differs from germline. V usage is TRBV9 and J usage is TRBJ2-2; the match to TRBD2 covers 9 bases. CDR3 size: 19 residues. Germline CDR1 reads SGDLS; CDR2 reads YYNGEE. CDR3 in DNA: TGTGCCAGCGGCGTCACAGGAATAGCGGGGGCCACGAACACCGGGGAGCTGTTTTTT. Protein product: CASGVTGIAGATNTGELFF.

V is TRBV7-2 and J is TRBJ2-1; 7 bases map to TRBD2. CDR1 is SGHTA and CDR2 is FQGNSA in the germline V gene. V lost 5 bases and J lost 5; bases outside the gene matches: 15. The CDR3 spans 17 residues. The CDR3 nucleotides read TGTGCCAGCAGCCTTCGAAATTTAGCGGGCCTTCACAATGAGCAGTTCTTC. Protein product: CASSLRNLAGLHNEQFF.

This rearrangement joins TRBV20-1 to TRBJ2-4; 8 nucleotides match TRBD1. The CDR3 loop spans 16 amino acids. With 5 bases clipped from V and 2 bases from J, the junction kept 11 bases outside the gene matches. CDR1 DFQATT and CDR2 SNEGSKA come from the germline V gene (reference sequence). Here the CDR3 reads CSAQPPGGASKNIQYF. In nucleotides, the CDR3 is TGCAGTGCTCAGCCCCCAGGGGGCGCTTCCAAAAACATTCAGTACTTC.

The chain links TRBV12-3 or TRBV12-4 to TRBJ1-2; D unresolved. This CDR3 is 13 amino acids long. Trimming stripped 4 bases from V and 2 bases from J, with 8 bases between. CDR3 nucleotides: TGTGCCAGCAGTTACGAGACAAACTATGGCTACACCTTC. It yields the protein CASSYETNYGYTF.

In its sample, this clonotype was seen a few times. The chain is built from TRBV19 and TRBJ2-7, with D possibly being TRBD1 (6 bases). V was cut by 3 bases and J by 3 bases, with 9 bases left in between. The CDR3 contains 13 residues. Germline V gene lookup returns CDR1 LNHDA and CDR2 SQIVND (reference sequence). The CDR3, as DNA: TGTGCCAGTAGTATGGCCAGGGGCTACGAGCAGTACTTC. It is translated as CASSMARGYEQYF.

A word on this clonotype: A read error likely explains this, since a far larger clone differs by one base. V gene TRBV29-1 combines with J gene TRBJ2-4, with TRBD2 as a possible D gene (5 bases). The closer fit of TRBJ2-7 to the DNA end suggests the J call may be wrong. Germline loops: CDR1 SQVTM, CDR2 ANQGSEA. This CDR3 region has 10 residues. CDR3 in DNA: TGCAGCGGGAGGACGTACGAGCAGTACTTC. Protein: CSGRTYEQYF.

This chain connects TRBV5-1 to TRBJ2-3, with D possibly TRBD2 on 6 matching bases. The V end was cut by 7 bases, the J end by 1 base, with 13 bases between. The CDR3 has 14 amino acids. The germline V gene encodes CDR1 SGHRS and CDR2 YFSETQ. The CDR3 DNA follows: TGCGCCAGCGACCCGGGCGGGGGCACAGATACGCAGTATTTT. This gives the protein CASDPGGGTDTQYF.

This CDR3 reads CSVRQTCNSALHF. Written as DNA, the CDR3 is TGCAGCGTTAGACAGACCTGTAATTCGGCCCTCCACTTT. This rearrangement joins TRBV29-1 to TRBJ1-6; TRBD1 is a possible D gene (5 bases). Germline V CDR1 and CDR2: SQVTM, ANQGSEA. Trimming left V 5 bases short and J 14 bases short, with 19 bases between. This CDR3 has 13 residues.

The sample holds a few counts of this clonotype. The chain couples TRBV20-1 to TRBJ2-7; D gene ambiguous. This CDR3 has 12 amino acids. Per the germline V gene, CDR1 is DFQATT and CDR2 is SNEGSKA (reference sequence). CDR3 amino acids: CRAESPSYEQYF. CDR3 sequence (DNA): TGCCGGGCGGAGTCCCCTTCCTACGAGCAGTACTTC.

In this sample, this clonotype turned up a few times. This sequence joins TRBV30 and TRBJ2-3; D not certain. Trimming stripped 3 bases from V and 2 bases from J, with 18 bases between. The CDR3 consists of 16 residues. Germline V lookup: CDR1 GTSNPN, CDR2 SVGIG (reference sequence). The DNA of the CDR3 is TGTGCCTGGAGCGGCGAATCCCCATCCTCCACAGATACGCAGTATTTT. This encodes CAWSGESPSSTDTQYF.

The rearrangement uses TRBV29-1 and TRBJ1-1; 8 positions agree with TRBD1. V lost 4 bases and J lost 5; bases outside the gene matches: 9. Germline V gene lookup returns CDR1 SQVTM and CDR2 ANQGSEA. CDR3 size: 14 residues. For the CDR3, the DNA is TGCAGCGTTGGTGGGGGGACAGGTCTTACTGAAGCTTTCTTT. Translated: CSVGGGTGLTEAFF. Using reference TRBV29-1 and TRBJ1-1 for the parts outside the CDR3, the full variable domain is SAVISQKPSRDICQRGTSLTIQCQVDSQVTMMFWYRQQPGQSLTLIATANQGSEATYESGFVIDKFPISRPNLTFSTLTVSNMSPEDSSIYLCSVGGGTGLTEAFFGQGTRLTVV.

With respect to this clonotype: At one boundary the junction diverges from the germline segment, which might be a read error. The chain combines TRBV29-1 with TRBJ2-5, with D possibly matching TRBD2 (5 bases). The germline gives CDR1 SQVTM, CDR2 ANQGSEA. The CDR3 consists of 13 residues. CDR3 region: CSVNSGNQEAQYF. CDR3 coding DNA: TGCAGCGTTAACTCCGGGAACCAAGAGGCCCAGTACTTC.

Many counts were recorded for this clonotype. The chain recombines TRBV29-1 with TRBJ2-1; no reliable D call. V lost 4 bases to trimming and J lost 8 bases, with 12 bases between them. The CDR3 has 12 amino acids. CDR1 is SQVTM, CDR2 ANQGSEA, per germline. The CDR3 sequence: CSVVTAGDEQFF. Written as DNA, the CDR3 is TGCAGCGTTGTTACTGCAGGCGATGAGCAGTTCTTC.

This clonotype was counted a few times. The chain is built from TRBV20-1 and TRBJ1-2; D may be TRBD1 (5 bases). The germline V gene encodes CDR1 DFQATT and CDR2 SNEGSKA (reference sequence). V was trimmed by 3 bases and J by 2 bases, leaving 10 bases between them. This CDR3 comprises 13 residues. CDR3 bases: TGCAGTGCTAGGCGGGACGGGAACTATGGCTACACCTTC. It is translated as CSARRDGNYGYTF.

This chain joins TRBV10-2 and TRBJ2-1; 11 nucleotides line up with TRBD1. V was pared by 3 bases and J by 7 bases, with 5 bases of the junction left unmatched. The CDR3 extends over 15 amino acids. Germline assignment: CDR1 WSHSY and CDR2 SAAADI. The chain's CDR3 is CASSEPGQGVNEQFF. The CDR3 nucleotides are TGCGCCAGCAGTGAACCGGGACAGGGGGTTAATGAGCAGTTCTTC.

This clonotype has just a few counts. V gene TRBV29-1 combines with J gene TRBJ2-5, with 7 bases lining up with TRBD1. Germline trimming cut 3 bases from V and 5 bases from J; bases unmatched to any gene: 9. Germline lookup yields CDR1 SQVTM and CDR2 ANQGSEA. This CDR3 is built from 14 residues. The CDR3 DNA sequence: TGCAGCGTTGATAGACAGGGCTCAGGGGAGACCCAGTACTTC. Protein: CSVDRQGSGETQYF.

A note on this clonotype: This sequence may be a read error, since a much larger clone differs from it by one base. The V gene is TRBV6-1, the J gene TRBJ2-1; 8 positions match TRBD1. This CDR3 comprises 13 residues. CDR1 and CDR2 from the germline V gene are MNHNS and SASEGT. V shed 6 bases, J shed 9 bases, and the junction held 7 bases outside the gene matches. Here the CDR3 DNA reads TGTGCCAGCAGGGGGGACAGGTATGGTGAGCAGTTCTTC. Its translation: CASRGDRYGEQFF.

Worth noting for this clonotype: One base away lies a much larger clone, so this may be a sequencing read error. The chain employs TRBV29-1 and TRBJ2-5; either TRBD1 or TRBD2 may supply D (6 bases each). The J call is in doubt because the DNA end fits TRBJ2-7 better. The CDR3 loop spans 14 amino acids. From germline, CDR1 is SQVTM and CDR2 ANQGSEA. The CDR3 loop reads CGVEGGDISYEQYF. DNA of the CDR3: TGCGGCGTTGAAGGAGGGGACATCTCCTACGAGCAGTACTTC.

This clonotype was counted between two and nine times. CDR3 DNA: TGTGCCAGCAGTGGGGACACTGGAATGTATGGCTACACCTTC. Translating gives CASSGDTGMYGYTF. The chain employs TRBV2 and TRBJ1-2; TRBD1 might be the D (6 bases). This CDR3 has 14 residues. Per the germline V gene, CDR1 is SNHLY and CDR2 is FYNNEI. Deletions cut 4 bases from V and 5 bases from J, with 14 bases between.

This clonotype occurred many times. This rearrangement joins TRBV7-2 to TRBJ2-6; D is uncertain. The V gene lost 5 bases and the J gene lost 0 bases, with 14 bases spanning the gap. Germline V CDR1 and CDR2: SGHTA, FQGNSA. The CDR3 has 17 amino acids. CDR3 DNA: TGTGCCAGCAGCAGCCTAGGTTTGGTCTCTGGGGCCAACGTCCTGACTTTC. It yields the protein CASSSLGLVSGANVLTF.

The table lists this clonotype with a few counts. The V call is TRBV28, the J call TRBJ2-1; TRBD2 agrees at 8 bases. The CDR3 spans 16 residues. Germline V lookup: CDR1 MDHEN, CDR2 SYDVKM. V trimming: 6 bases; J trimming: 4 bases; junction bases outside the gene matches: 11. The CDR3 here is CASRHHGTSGYNEQFF. The CDR3 DNA reads as TGTGCCAGCAGACACCACGGGACTAGTGGTTACAATGAGCAGTTCTTC.